Below, 9 T cell receptor beta chains from the same sample are listed, as sequenced in a study of PD-1 blockade in classical Hodgkin lymphoma (dated by TCRdb to about 2020). The sample's time point label, in plain terms: cycle 4 day 1 (C4D1), after five to seven weeks of nivolumab. Relapse after autologous stem cell transplantation had occurred in all trial patients, and cohorts A, B and C were distinguished by prior brentuximab vedotin exposure. Libraries were built with the immunoSEQ multiplex PCR assay. What TCRdb holds here is the immuneACCESS table cut down to in-frame rearrangements. Part of the clones is not present; checked against another copy, under half of the missing clones reflect an unresolved V gene, and the others are unexplained. For this sample the table gives around 35,000 clones, of which around 74% were detected only once. The ten largest account for almost 4% of the sample.

The specimen was peripheral blood mononuclear cells (PBMCs), collected before the fourth cycle of nivolumab. The receptors stem from a human donor with classical Hodgkin lymphoma.

As for this clone: The same CDR3 arises from other DNA sequences in this sample as well. This rearrangement joins TRBV9 to TRBJ2-1; no clear D. Trimming left V 2 bases short and J 0 bases short, with 3 bases between. CDR1 and CDR2 (germline): SGDLS, YYNGEE. The CDR3 contains 13 residues. The CDR3, as DNA: TGTGCCAGCAGCGTGGGCTCCTACAATGAGCAGTTCTTC. Protein product: CASSVGSYNEQFF.

The chain links TRBV9 to TRBJ1-2; D gene unclear. Germline V gives CDR1 SGDLS, CDR2 YYNGEE. Between the trimmed V and J ends, which lost 4 bases and 11 bases, there was a span of 27 bases. This CDR3 has 16 amino acids. The CDR3 coding sequence is TGTGCCAGCAGCTCAAATATCATCCGGACGGAGGACGGGTACACCTTC. Its protein is CASSSNIIRTEDGYTF.

The chain combines TRBV5-8 with TRBJ2-3; maybe TRBD2 (5 bases). The length of the CDR3 is 15 residues. The germline CDR1 and CDR2 sequences are SGHTS and YDEGEE. Deletions cut 4 bases from V and 2 bases from J, with 14 bases between. CDR3: CASSPGIGNTDTQYF. In DNA, the CDR3 is TGTGCCAGCAGCCCGGGGATTGGAAACACAGATACGCAGTATTTT.

Only a few counts were recorded for this clone. The chain combines TRBV18 with TRBJ2-4; D may be TRBD1 or TRBD2 (5 bases each). The V and J ends lost 2 bases and 8 bases respectively, with 19 bases between them. Per the germline V gene, CDR1 is KGHSH and CDR2 is LQKENI. This CDR3 has 16 amino acids. The CDR3 DNA follows: TGTGCCAGCTCACCAAGAGTATCTGGGGGAGATGACATTCAGTACTTC. It specifies CASSPRVSGGDDIQYF.

The V and J genes are TRBV4-1 and TRBJ1-1; D gene unclear. V shed 1 base and J shed 2 bases, with 11 bases lying between them. The CDR3 runs 15 residues. The germline gives CDR1 MGHRA, CDR2 YSYEKL. CDR3 sequence (DNA): TGCGCCAGCAGCCAAGTCCCGGGTTCTAACACTGAAGCTTTCTTT. Its translation is CASSQVPGSNTEAFF.

This chain uses TRBV11-1 with TRBJ2-5; 7 positions match TRBD1. Trimming cost V 4 bases and J 5 bases; bases outside gene matches: 10. Germline lookup yields CDR1 SGHAT and CDR2 FQDESV (reference sequence). There are 15 residues in the CDR3. This CDR3 reads CASSSRGTGEETQYF. For the CDR3, the DNA is TGTGCCAGCAGCTCCCGAGGCACAGGGGAGGAGACCCAGTACTTC. The full variable domain, its missing parts supplied by reference TRBV11-1 and TRBJ2-5, is EAEVAQSPRYKITEKSQAVAFWCDPISGHATLYWYRQILGQGPELLVQFQDESVVDDSQLPKDRFSAERLKGVDSTLKIQPAELGDSAMYLCASSSRGTGEETQYFGPGTRLLVL.

The count of this clone is one. The V and J genes are TRBV28 and TRBJ1-5, with a tentative D call TRBD1 (6 bases). The ends were cut back, 7 bases at V and 6 bases at J, with 22 bases in the middle. This CDR3 has 16 amino acids. CDR1 is MDHEN and CDR2 is SYDVKM in the germline V gene. CDR3 coding DNA: TGTGCCAGCACTCTCAGGGGCAGGGGCCGTCTTCAGCCCCAGCATTTT. It is translated as CASTLRGRGRLQPQHF. Based on the CDR3 plus reference TRBV28 and TRBJ1-5, the full variable domain is DVKVTQSSRYLVKRTGEKVFLECVQDMDHENMFWYRQDPGLGLRLIYFSYDVKMKEKGDIPEGYSVSREKKERFSLILESASTNQTSMYLCASTLRGRGRLQPQHFGDGTRLSIL.

V usage is TRBV7-2 and J usage is TRBJ2-4, with no clear D. Per the germline V gene, CDR1 is SGHTA and CDR2 is FQGNSA. The CDR3 has 14 residues. The germline V and J ends were trimmed by 6 bases and 0 bases, with 9 bases remaining between them. The chain's CDR3 is CASSLTLAKNIQYF. DNA of the CDR3: TGTGCCAGCAGTTTGACCCTAGCCAAAAACATTCAGTACTTC.

The chain employs TRBV5-3 and TRBJ1-1, with D possibly matching TRBD1 (5 bases). TRBV5-3 is classed as an ORF, of uncertain function. There are 16 residues in the CDR3. V lost 4 bases and J lost 1, with 17 bases in between. The CDR3: CARSRQAGRRNTEAFF. DNA for the CDR3: TGTGCCAGAAGCCGCCAGGCGGGACGGCGGAACACTGAAGCTTTCTTT.